The 14 T cell receptor beta chains below were found in one sample sequenced in a study of blood T cell repertoires in COVID-19. Only in-frame clones appear in the TCRdb table, and some are missing; sequencing was by immunoSEQ multiplex PCR. The sample lists about 160,000 clones; 60% to 85% were seen once. The source material was peripheral blood. These receptors were obtained from a woman aged 60 to 75 with COVID-19, enrolled during active disease.

Here the CDR3 DNA reads TGTGCCAGCAGCCAAGAATCCGGACTAGCGGGGGTACAAGAGACCCAGTACTTC. Translation gives CASSQESGLAGVQETQYF. The chain employs TRBV3-1 (or the pseudogene TRBV3-2) and TRBJ2-5, with TRBD2 matching over 13 bases. V lost 0 bases to trimming and J lost 2 bases; unmatched junction nucleotides: 6. Germline-derived CDR1 and CDR2 are LGHDT and YNNKEL (reference sequence). This CDR3 is built from 18 residues.

The chain links TRBV7-6 to TRBJ1-1; 9 bases fit TRBD1. Germline V lookup: CDR1 SGHVS, CDR2 FNYEAQ. The CDR3 totals 15 residues. Unmatched junction bases numbered 12, after V lost 6 bases and J lost 7 bases. The CDR3 here is CASRPIAGTGNEAFF. DNA for the CDR3: TGTGCCAGCAGGCCGATTGCCGGGACAGGGAATGAAGCTTTCTTT.

This clone was observed a single time. The V call is TRBV27, the J call TRBJ2-5, with D maybe TRBD2 (7 bases). Between the trimmed V and J ends, which lost 7 bases and 1 base, there was a span of 16 bases. The CDR3 loop spans 15 amino acids. CDR1 and CDR2 (germline): MNHEY, SMNVEV (reference sequence). The CDR3 bases are TGTGCCAGCACCCCGAGGGGGGGCATCCAAGAGACCCAGTACTTC. Its translation is CASTPRGGIQETQYF.

The chain has TRBV3-1 (or the pseudogene TRBV3-2) and TRBJ1-1, with D perhaps TRBD1 (6 bases). With 0 bases removed from V and 8 bases from J, the gap between germline ends came to 16 bases. Germline assignment: CDR1 LGHDT and CDR2 YNNKEL (reference sequence). CDR3 length equals 15 residues. CDR3 nucleotide sequence: TGTGCCAGCAGCCAAGAAGGGGGGGCGGGAATGGAAGCTTTCTTT. This sequence encodes CASSQEGGAGMEAFF.

The chain joins TRBV2 to TRBJ2-2; 14 bases align to TRBD2. Germline CDR1 SNHLY, CDR2 FYNNEI. The V segment lost 5 bases and the J segment 0 bases; nucleotides outside the gene matches: 11. The CDR3 runs 20 residues. CDR3 in amino acids: CASSFPKTSGRGANTGELFF. Written as DNA, the CDR3 is TGTGCCAGCAGTTTCCCTAAGACTAGCGGGAGGGGAGCGAACACCGGGGAGCTGTTTTTT.

J is TRBJ2-3 and V is TRBV27; 10 nucleotides align to TRBD2. The CDR3 is 15 residues long. Germline V lookup: CDR1 MNHEY, CDR2 SMNVEV (reference sequence). Unmatched junction bases numbered 4, after V lost 2 bases and J lost 5 bases. The CDR3 DNA reads as TGTGCCAGCAGTTTAGGAGCGGGGGGGCGAGATACGCAGTATTTT. Its translation: CASSLGAGGRDTQYF.

This rearrangement joins TRBV6-6 to TRBJ1-1; 8 bases align to TRBD1. V lost 4 bases to trimming and J lost 6 bases; unmatched junction nucleotides: 4. CDR1 MNHNY and CDR2 SVGAGI come from the germline V gene (reference sequence). The CDR3 runs 13 residues. DNA for the CDR3: TGTGCCAGCAGTTTTCAACAGGGGGCTGAAGCTTTCTTT. Protein product: CASSFQQGAEAFF.

Comments on this clone: The same CDR3 can be traced to other DNA sequences in this sample. This sequence joins TRBV2 and TRBJ2-1; D call uncertain. In germline, CDR1 is SNHLY, CDR2 FYNNEI. The CDR3 spans 17 residues. Trimming cost V 4 bases and J 0 bases, with 16 bases left between them. The CDR3 spells CASSVPPGGSSYNEQFF. The CDR3 DNA follows: TGTGCCAGCAGTGTTCCCCCCGGCGGAAGCTCCTACAATGAGCAGTTCTTC.

This rearrangement joins TRBV21-1 to TRBJ2-2; TRBD1 reflects the table's D call only, with no check against the DNA. TRBV21-1 is designated a pseudogene. The length of the CDR3 is 13 residues. CDR3 DNA sequence: TGTGCCAGCACCGAGGGGGACACCGGGGAGCTGTTTTTT. It yields the protein CASTEGDTGELFF.

This clone has only a few counts. The V and J genes are TRBV3-1 (or the pseudogene TRBV3-2) and TRBJ1-5, with D tentatively TRBD1 (6 bases). Trimming shortened V by 4 bases and J by 5 bases, and 9 bases separated the two germline ends. The CDR3 is 13 amino acids. Germline CDR1 LGHDT, CDR2 YNNKEL (reference sequence). CDR3 nucleotide sequence: TGTGCCAGCAGCCCGGACAGCGATCAGCCCCAGCATTTT. Its translation: CASSPDSDQPQHF.

The chain couples TRBV5-6 to TRBJ1-5; D call uncertain. The V end lost 0 bases, the J end lost 7 bases, and 11 bases lay between the germline ends. This CDR3 has 14 amino acids. CDR1 is SGHDT, CDR2 YYEEEE, per germline. The CDR3 region is CASSLGMSGQPQHF. CDR3 DNA: TGTGCCAGCAGCTTGGGTATGAGCGGGCAGCCCCAGCATTTT.

This chain joins TRBV4-1 and TRBJ2-7, with 7 bases lining up with TRBD2. J gave up 3 bases and V 3 bases, and 14 bases lay outside the gene matches. CDR3 length equals 17 residues. In germline, CDR1 is MGHRA, CDR2 YSYEKL. DNA of the CDR3: TGCGCCAGCAGCCATCCTGGACTAGTTGGCGTTCTCTACGAGCAGTACTTC. Translation: CASSHPGLVGVLYEQYF.

The V gene is TRBV18, the J gene TRBJ2-7, with 8 bases fitting TRBD1. The CDR3 runs 19 residues. Germline CDR1 reads KGHSH; CDR2 reads LQKENI. The trim removed 6 bases at V and 4 bases at J, leaving 23 bases unmatched. CDR3 bases: TGTGCCAGCTCCCCAGGGTCAAACACCGGGACAGGCCTGAGTTACGAGCAGTACGTC. Its protein is CASSPGSNTGTGLSYEQYV.

The rearrangement uses TRBV7-2 and TRBJ2-7; TRBD2 might be the D (6 bases). Germline values: CDR1 SGHTA, CDR2 FQGNSA. V was clipped by 5 bases and J by 2 bases, with 10 bases between them. This CDR3 comprises 13 residues. DNA for the CDR3: TGTGCCAGCAGCCCACCGGGAGCCTACGAGCAGTACTTC. It yields the protein CASSPPGAYEQYF.